Listed here are 12 T cell receptor beta chains from one sample, sequenced in a study of blood T cell repertoires in COVID-19. The protocol was immunoSEQ multiplex PCR, while the TCRdb copy is restricted to in-frame clones and leaves out a portion. This repertoire shows 150,000 to 200,000 clones, roughly 86% found once; its top ten account for 5.5% to 8.5%. Specimen: peripheral blood. The receptor source for this set is a woman of 80 years or more in a cohort sampled during active or convalescent COVID-19.

This clone occurred a few times. The V call is TRBV4-2, the J call TRBJ2-3, with D perhaps matching TRBD2 (6 bases). CDR3 length equals 16 residues. V was clipped by 1 base and J by 1 base, with 12 bases between them. CDR1 and CDR2 from the germline V gene are LGHNA and YNFKEQ. CDR3 protein: CASSQGRRAGTDTQYF. In DNA form, the CDR3 reads TGTGCCAGCAGCCAAGGTCGGAGGGCCGGCACAGATACGCAGTATTTT.

The rearrangement uses TRBV27 and TRBJ2-7; 8 bases fit TRBD2. CDR1 is MNHEY, CDR2 SMNVEV, per germline (reference sequence). Trimming removed 3 bases from V and 5 bases from J; junction bases left unmatched: 15. The CDR3 has 17 residues. The CDR3 is CASSFRSGGTLMDEQYF. Here the CDR3 DNA reads TGTGCCAGCAGTTTTCGGAGCGGGGGCACACTAATGGACGAGCAGTACTTC.

The chain has TRBV5-6 and TRBJ1-5; D gene unclear. The CDR3 runs 15 residues. Trimming stripped 6 bases from V and 0 bases from J, with 13 bases between. The germline V gene has CDR1 SGHDT and CDR2 YYEEEE. Here the CDR3 reads CASTLRGVSNQPQHF. CDR3 coding DNA: TGTGCCAGCACCCTGCGGGGAGTTAGCAATCAGCCCCAGCATTTT.

The V and J genes are TRBV9 and TRBJ2-3; 11 positions match TRBD2. V lost 4 bases to trimming and J lost 5 bases; unmatched junction nucleotides: 9. Germline loops: CDR1 SGDLS, CDR2 YYNGEE. This CDR3 comprises 16 residues. The DNA for the CDR3 is TGTGCCAGCAGCCTAGCTAGCGGGGGGCTGGTAGATACGCAGTATTTT. Protein product: CASSLASGGLVDTQYF.

The chain joins TRBV30 to TRBJ2-1; 10 positions agree with TRBD2. V gave up 7 bases and J gave up 4 bases; unmatched junction bases: 4. Germline V gives CDR1 GTSNPN, CDR2 SVGIG (reference sequence). CDR3 length: 13 amino acids. The CDR3 region is CAFTSGNYNEQFF. The DNA for the CDR3 is TGTGCCTTCACTAGCGGGAATTACAATGAGCAGTTCTTC.

This chain connects TRBV6-6 to TRBJ1-4, with 8 bases identical to TRBD1. The CDR3 totals 14 residues. The V gene end was trimmed by 2 bases and the J gene end by 14 bases; junction bases not matched to a gene: 10. Germline CDR1 reads MNHNY; CDR2 reads SVGAGI (reference sequence). This CDR3 reads CASSYPDRESSLFF. The CDR3 DNA reads TGTGCCAGCAGTTACCCGGACAGGGAATCATCGCTGTTTTTT.

The chain uses TRBV10-1 and TRBJ2-3; no firm D call. This CDR3 spans 14 amino acids. V was clipped by 3 bases and J by 3 bases, with 10 bases between them. Per the germline V gene, CDR1 is WNHNN and CDR2 is SYGVQD (reference sequence). CDR3 amino acids: CASSEQLITDTQYF. In nucleotides, the CDR3 is TGCGCCAGCAGTGAACAACTAATTACAGATACGCAGTATTTT.

This clone came up a few times. The chain has TRBV5-4 and TRBJ2-6; D is perhaps TRBD1 (6 bases). Per germline, CDR1 SGHNT and CDR2 YYREEE (reference sequence). This CDR3 spans 17 amino acids. V lost 1 base to trimming and J lost 4 bases, with 15 bases between them. CDR3 region: CASSLTLGGMGANVLTF. CDR3 sequence (DNA): TGTGCCAGCAGCTTGACATTAGGGGGTATGGGGGCCAACGTCCTGACTTTC.

The chain links TRBV7-2 to TRBJ2-2; TRBD1 is a possible D gene (5 bases). V lost 3 bases to trimming and J lost 7 bases, with 12 bases between them. The CDR3 runs 14 residues. Germline loops: CDR1 SGHTA, CDR2 FQGNSA. CDR3 DNA sequence: TGTGCCAGCAGCTTTACAGGCGGCTACGGGGAGCTGTTTTTT. The encoded protein is CASSFTGGYGELFF.

The rearrangement uses TRBV30 and TRBJ1-5; 11 bases align to TRBD1. V was pared by 3 bases and J by 7 bases, with 8 bases of the junction left unmatched. The CDR3 covers 15 residues. Germline assignment: CDR1 GTSNPN and CDR2 SVGIG (reference sequence). The CDR3 region is CAWSRDRGFGQPQHF. The DNA for the CDR3 is TGTGCCTGGAGCCGGGACAGGGGGTTTGGACAGCCCCAGCATTTT.

The gene calls are TRBV3-1 (or the pseudogene TRBV3-2) and TRBJ2-3, with D possibly matching TRBD2 (6 bases). Germline V gene lookup returns CDR1 LGHDT and CDR2 YNNKEL (reference sequence). The CDR3 is made up of 15 amino acids. The ends were cut back, 5 bases at V and 3 bases at J, with 15 bases in the middle. This CDR3 reads CASSSDGGVTDTQYF. CDR3 nucleotides: TGTGCCAGCAGCTCGGACGGGGGAGTGACAGATACGCAGTATTTT.

The chain links TRBV15 to TRBJ1-1, with TRBD1 matching 11 bases. J lost 4 bases, V lost 3 bases, and 4 bases had no gene match. The V gene's germline CDR1 is LNHNV and CDR2 YYDKDF (reference sequence). The CDR3 extends over 15 amino acids. The CDR3 DNA sequence: TGTGCCACCAGCAGGGACAGGGGGCGCCTCACTGAAGCTTTCTTT. Amino acid sequence: CATSRDRGRLTEAFF.